This TCR beta chain was found in a study of blood T cell repertoires in COVID-19. Per germline, CDR1 SGHTA and CDR2 FQGTGA. Between the trimmed V and J ends, which lost 5 bases and 6 bases, there was a span of 13 bases. The CDR3 consists of 13 residues. Individuals aged about 18 to 89 years were recruited from fewer than 30 US areas. Participant-reported clinical history was the basis for cohort assignment. The assay was immunoSEQ multiplex PCR, and TCRdb's table has in-frame clones only and misses some. The table includes fewer than 200,000 clones, over 70% detected once. The sequence came from a middle-aged woman with acute COVID-19. Sequencing input: PBMCs or T cells enriched from blood (not recorded which). The chain has TRBV7-3 and TRBJ1-1; D not certain. DNA for the CDR3: TGTGCCAGCAGCACAACCGGGGAGGCTGAAGCTTTCTTT. Its translation: CASSTTGEAEAFF.